A single sample is the source of the 8 T cell receptor beta chains below, sequenced in a study of blood T cells in healthy people across ages. The second PCR ran about 6 to 12 cycles with a sample-barcoded 5' primer and J-beta primers. TCRdb reanalysed the 5' RACE reads using MiXCR and keeps one entry per CDR3 protein. The sample lists around 1.5 million distinct CDR3 sequences, about 32% seen once, with around 10% in the top ten. The sample comprised blood. The origin of the receptors is a woman aged 25 to 39 in good health.

The CDR3 region is CSARDWDEVPPQHF. For the CDR3, the DNA is TGCAGTGCTAGAGACTGGGATGAGGTCCCGCCCCAGCATTTT. The V gene is TRBV20-1, the J gene TRBJ1-5, with D hard to call. Germline V lookup: CDR1 DFQATT, CDR2 SNEGSKA (reference sequence). The length of the CDR3 is 14 residues. The V gene lost 0 bases and the J gene lost 9 bases, with 15 bases spanning the gap.

Note on this clonotype: This may be a read error, as it is one base from a much larger clone. The CDR3 does not close with the conserved phenylalanine or tryptophan, likely indicating a read error. The chain's CDR3 is CSAPDSGYGYTV. The CDR3 bases are TGCAGTGCGCCAGATTCTGGCTATGGCTACACCGTC. The chain carries TRBV20-1 and TRBJ1-2; no clear D. The CDR3 runs to 12 residues. Germline V gene lookup returns CDR1 DFQATT and CDR2 SNEGSKA (reference sequence). V gave up 6 bases and J gave up 4 bases, with 12 bases separating them.

The J gene is TRBJ2-1, the V gene TRBV3-1; 11 positions match TRBD2. Looked up from germline, CDR1 is LGHDT and CDR2 is YNNKEL (reference sequence). The length of the CDR3 is 16 residues. The junction had 7 bases not matched to a gene; V was cut back by 6 bases and J by 3 bases. In DNA form, the CDR3 reads TGTGCCAGCAGTTCCCTAGCGGGGGGTGACTACAATGAGCAGTTCTTC. It codes for CASSSLAGGDYNEQFF.

This clonotype was seen a few times. CDR3 protein: CASQPGPYGYTF. For the CDR3, the DNA is TGTGCCAGCCAACCGGGACCGTATGGCTACACCTTC. The V call is TRBV18, the J call TRBJ1-2; the D gene is possibly TRBD1 (5 bases). Trimming took 8 bases from V and 5 from J, leaving 12 bases between them. The CDR3 has 12 residues. CDR1 KGHSH and CDR2 LQKENI come from the germline V gene.

The rearrangement joins TRBV4-1 to TRBJ1-2; tentative D call: TRBD1 (5 bases). CDR1 MGHRA and CDR2 YSYEKL come from the germline V gene. This CDR3 has 14 residues. Trimming pared 1 base from V and 3 bases from J, leaving 9 bases between. The CDR3 protein is CASSQGGDDYGYTF. The CDR3, as DNA: TGCGCCAGCAGCCAAGGAGGGGATGACTATGGCTACACCTTC.

V and J are TRBV7-9 and TRBJ2-6; a weak D match, TRBD1 (7 bases). The CDR3 has 18 amino acids. Germline CDR1 is SEHNR and CDR2 is FQNEAQ (reference sequence). Trimming left V 5 bases short and J 0 bases short, with 17 bases between. The CDR3 protein is CASSPQGGRHSGANVLTF. CDR3 coding DNA: TGTGCCAGCAGCCCCCAGGGGGGTCGCCACTCTGGGGCCAACGTCCTGACTTTC.

V and J are TRBV4-2 and TRBJ2-1; D possibly corresponds to TRBD2 (5 bases). The V end lost 0 bases, the J end lost 9 bases, and 6 bases lay between the germline ends. This CDR3 has 12 amino acids. Looked up from germline, CDR1 is LGHNA and CDR2 is YNFKEQ. The DNA for the CDR3 is TGTGCCAGCAGCCAAGAAGGGAGTGAGCAGTTCTTC. As protein: CASSQEGSEQFF.

CDR3 amino acids: CAWESNTGELFF. CDR3 in DNA: TGTGCCTGGGAATCGAACACCGGGGAGCTGTTTTTT. The chain couples TRBV30 to TRBJ2-2; D gene ambiguous. V shed 5 bases and J shed 0 bases, with 4 bases lying between them. Germline V lookup: CDR1 GTSNPN, CDR2 SVGIG (reference sequence). CDR3 length: 12 residues.